This T cell receptor (beta chain) was observed in a study of blood T cell repertoires in COVID-19. The overall study: From T cells, B-cell-depleted T cells, or PBMCs came the material, which was cDNA or gDNA.

Clones were sequenced by immunoSEQ multiplex PCR, and TCRdb holds only the in-frame ones, with some missing. Among about 300,000 clones listed, approximately 84% were seen once. The CDR3 has 14 residues. Germline CDR1 is LNHDA and CDR2 is SQIVND (reference sequence). V lost 3 bases and J lost 4, with 7 bases in between. The chain employs TRBV19 and TRBJ2-6; D is uncertain. The source of this sequence is a human donor with COVID-19, enrolled during active disease. The donor label of this sample is uncertain. Sequenced sample: peripheral blood. The CDR3 region has the DNA TGTGCCAGTAGTATGGTACTAGGGGCCAACGTCCTGACTTTC. This encodes CASSMVLGANVLTF.